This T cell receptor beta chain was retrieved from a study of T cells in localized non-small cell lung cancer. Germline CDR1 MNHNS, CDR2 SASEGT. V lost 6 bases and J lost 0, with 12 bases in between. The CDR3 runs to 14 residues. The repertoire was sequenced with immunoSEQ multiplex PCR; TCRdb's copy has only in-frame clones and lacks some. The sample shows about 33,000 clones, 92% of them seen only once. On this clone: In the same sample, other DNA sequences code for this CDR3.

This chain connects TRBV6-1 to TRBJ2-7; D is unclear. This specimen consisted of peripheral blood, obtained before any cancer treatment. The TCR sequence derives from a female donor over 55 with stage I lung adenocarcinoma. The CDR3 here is CASRDSAASYEQYF. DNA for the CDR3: TGTGCCAGCAGGGATTCGGCTGCCTCCTACGAGCAGTACTTC.